This TCR beta chain was recorded in a study of control samples from healthy donors and cancer patients. This CDR3 is 13 amino acids long. Germline-derived CDR1 and CDR2 are MGHRA and YSYEKL. V dropped 0 bases and J dropped 6 bases, with 7 bases sitting between them. The table came from immunoSEQ multiplex PCR; TCRdb's copy has only in-frame clones and leaves some out. The sample lists tens of thousands of clones; roughly 93% were seen once. Sequenced sample: blood. The TCR originated in a woman aged 25 to 39 in good health. The V gene is TRBV4-1, the J gene TRBJ2-3; D ambiguous. CDR3 DNA: TGCGCCAGCAGCCAAGATCTTAAGGATACGCAGTATTTT. This translates into CASSQDLKDTQYF.